The T cell receptor (beta chain) described here comes from a study of T cells expressing NK-cell markers. The CDR3 runs 16 residues. The V gene's germline CDR1 is SGHVS and CDR2 FQNEAQ. As concerns this clonotype: The antigen remains unidentified.

TCRdb reprocessed the 5' RACE reads, keeping one entry per CDR3 protein, no DNA. Its table lists 500,000 to 700,000 distinct CDR3 sequences. General study results and limits: Expanded NKG2C+ T cell clones had unclear HCMV specificity.

The sequencing sample was made of blood T cells: a sorted CD56 or NKG2C T cell subset, CD4+ or CD8+ T cells, or bulk PBMC T cells (not recorded which). J is TRBJ2-5 and V is TRBV7-8; TCRdb outputs TRBD1, but without DNA this stays unchecked. The receptor comes from a man between 18 and 35 years old in good health. CDR3 protein: CASSPRRWGRQETQYF. The full variable domain, completed using reference TRBV7-8 and TRBJ2-5, is GAGVSQSPRYKVAKRGQDVALRCDPISGHVSLFWYQQALGQGPEFLTYFQNEAQLDKSGLPSDRFFAERPEGSVSTLKIQRTQQEDSAVYLCASSPRRWGRQETQYFGPGTRLLVL.